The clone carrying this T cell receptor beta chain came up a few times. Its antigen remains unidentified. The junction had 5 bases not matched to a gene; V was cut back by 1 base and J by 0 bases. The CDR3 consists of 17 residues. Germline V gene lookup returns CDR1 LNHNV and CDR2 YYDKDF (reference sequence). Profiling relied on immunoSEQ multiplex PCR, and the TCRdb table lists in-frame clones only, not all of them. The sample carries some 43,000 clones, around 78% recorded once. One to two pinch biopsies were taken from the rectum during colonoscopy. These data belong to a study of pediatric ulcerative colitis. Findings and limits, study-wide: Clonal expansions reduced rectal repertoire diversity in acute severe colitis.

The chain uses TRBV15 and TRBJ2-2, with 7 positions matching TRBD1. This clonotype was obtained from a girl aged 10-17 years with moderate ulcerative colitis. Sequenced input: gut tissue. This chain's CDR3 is CATSRVTQGANTGELFF. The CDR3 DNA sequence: TGTGCCACCAGCAGAGTGACCCAGGGGGCGAACACCGGGGAGCTGTTTTTT.